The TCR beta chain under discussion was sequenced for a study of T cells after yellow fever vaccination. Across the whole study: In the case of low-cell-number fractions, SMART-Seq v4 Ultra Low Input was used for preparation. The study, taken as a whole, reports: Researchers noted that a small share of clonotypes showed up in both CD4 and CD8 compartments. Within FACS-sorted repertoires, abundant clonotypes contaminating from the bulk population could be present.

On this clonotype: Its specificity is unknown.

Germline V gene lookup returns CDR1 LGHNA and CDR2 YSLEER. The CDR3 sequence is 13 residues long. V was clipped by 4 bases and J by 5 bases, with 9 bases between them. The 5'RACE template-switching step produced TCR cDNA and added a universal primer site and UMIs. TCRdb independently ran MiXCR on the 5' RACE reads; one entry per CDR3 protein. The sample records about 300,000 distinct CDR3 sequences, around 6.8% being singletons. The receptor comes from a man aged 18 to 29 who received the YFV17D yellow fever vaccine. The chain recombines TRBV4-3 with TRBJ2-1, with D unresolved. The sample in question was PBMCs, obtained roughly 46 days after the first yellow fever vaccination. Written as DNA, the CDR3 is TGCGCCAGCAGCCCGGCATTACACAATGAGCAGTTCTTC. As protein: CASSPALHNEQFF.